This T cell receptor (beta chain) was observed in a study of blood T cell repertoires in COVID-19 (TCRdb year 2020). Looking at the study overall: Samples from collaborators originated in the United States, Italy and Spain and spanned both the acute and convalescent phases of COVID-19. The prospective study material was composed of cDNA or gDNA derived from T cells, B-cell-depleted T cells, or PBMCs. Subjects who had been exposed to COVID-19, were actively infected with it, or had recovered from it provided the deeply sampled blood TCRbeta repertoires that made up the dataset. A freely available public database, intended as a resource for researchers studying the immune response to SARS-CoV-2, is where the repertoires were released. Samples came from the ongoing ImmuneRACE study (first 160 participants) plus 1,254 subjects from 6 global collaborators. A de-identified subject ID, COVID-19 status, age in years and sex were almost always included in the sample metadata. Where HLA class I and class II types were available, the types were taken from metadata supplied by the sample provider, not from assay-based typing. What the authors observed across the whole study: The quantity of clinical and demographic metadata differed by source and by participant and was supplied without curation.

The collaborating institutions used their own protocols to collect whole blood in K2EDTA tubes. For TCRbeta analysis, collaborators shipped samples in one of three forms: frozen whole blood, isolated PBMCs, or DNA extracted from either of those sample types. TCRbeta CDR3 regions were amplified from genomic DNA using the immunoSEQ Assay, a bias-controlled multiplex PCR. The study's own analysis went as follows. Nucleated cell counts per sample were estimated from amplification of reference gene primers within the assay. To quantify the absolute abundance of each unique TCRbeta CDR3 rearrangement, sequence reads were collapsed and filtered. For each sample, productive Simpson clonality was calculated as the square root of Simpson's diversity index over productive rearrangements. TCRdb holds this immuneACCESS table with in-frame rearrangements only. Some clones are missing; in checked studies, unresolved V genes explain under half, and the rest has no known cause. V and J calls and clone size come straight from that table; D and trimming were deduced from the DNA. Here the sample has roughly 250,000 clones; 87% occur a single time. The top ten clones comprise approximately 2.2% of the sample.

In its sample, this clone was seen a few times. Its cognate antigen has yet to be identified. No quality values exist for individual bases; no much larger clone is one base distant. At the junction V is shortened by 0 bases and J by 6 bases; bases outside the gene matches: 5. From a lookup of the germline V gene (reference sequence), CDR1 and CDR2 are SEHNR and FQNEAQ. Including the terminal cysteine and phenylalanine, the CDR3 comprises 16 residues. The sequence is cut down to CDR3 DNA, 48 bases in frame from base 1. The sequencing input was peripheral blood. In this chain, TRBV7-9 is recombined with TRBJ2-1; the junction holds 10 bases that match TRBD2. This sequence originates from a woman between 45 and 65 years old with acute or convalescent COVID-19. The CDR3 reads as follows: CASSLALAGASNEQFF. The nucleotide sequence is TGTGCCAGCAGCTTAGCCCTAGCGGGAGCCTCCAATGAGCAGTTCTTC.